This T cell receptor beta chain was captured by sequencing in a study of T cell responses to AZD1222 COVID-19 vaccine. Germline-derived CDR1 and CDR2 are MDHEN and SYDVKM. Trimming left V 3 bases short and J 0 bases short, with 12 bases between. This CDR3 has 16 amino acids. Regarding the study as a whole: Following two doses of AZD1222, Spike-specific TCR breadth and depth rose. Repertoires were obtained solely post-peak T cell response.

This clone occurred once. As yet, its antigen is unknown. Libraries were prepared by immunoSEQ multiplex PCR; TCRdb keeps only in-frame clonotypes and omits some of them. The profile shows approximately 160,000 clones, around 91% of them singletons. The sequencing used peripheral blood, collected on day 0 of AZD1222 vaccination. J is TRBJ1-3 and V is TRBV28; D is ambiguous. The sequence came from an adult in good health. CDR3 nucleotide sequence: TGTGCCAGCAGTTTGAGCGGGGATTACTCTGGAAACACCATATATTTT. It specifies CASSLSGDYSGNTIYF. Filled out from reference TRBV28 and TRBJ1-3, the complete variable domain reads DVKVTQSSRYLVKRTGEKVFLECVQDMDHENMFWYRQDPGLGLRLIYFSYDVKMKEKGDIPEGYSVSREKKERFSLILESASTNQTSMYLCASSLSGDYSGNTIYFGEGSWLTVV.